This section outlines one TCR beta chain sequence together with its context. This clonotype was seen once. Its antigen has not been determined. No clone much larger than this one lies a single base away; base qualities are absent. This sample was included in a study of blood T cells in healthy people across ages (dated by TCRdb to the mid-2010s). Broadly, across the study: In model experiments, template switching captured roughly one uniquely barcoded TCR beta cDNA molecule for every two T cells. The study measured age-related changes in TCR beta repertoire diversity using deep sequencing normalized with unique cDNA molecular identifiers. Four age groups were formed from the donors: young (average approximately 17 years), middle-aged (more than 35), aged (62) and long-lived (more than 75). To avoid experimental bias, donors of different ages were randomly spread across the sequencing lanes. The study analyzed two additional independent replicas of 1 million unique cDNA reads from the same blood draw for two donors, one aged 18 to 29 and one aged 80 or older. General study outcomes and caveats: Bulk unsorted PBMC profiling prevented conclusive comparison of naive and antigen-experienced compartments. The CMV infection status of donors was not known, potentially confounding age-related changes in expanded clonotypes. The long-lived group showed more naive CD4+ T cells, fewer expanded clones and increased TCR diversity than the aged group, suggesting age selection. Estimates of total diversity from one million sequenced T cells were regarded as lower bounds and underestimates. The percentage of naive T cells measured by flow cytometry correlated strongly with observed TCR beta diversity. Observed TCR beta diversity per million T cells fell roughly linearly with age, and a significant reduction was already apparent by age about 36.

Library creation used 5' RACE. A second roughly 6 to 12 cycle PCR used a sample-barcoded 5' primer and a J-beta primer mix. A unique molecular identifier was introduced onto each TCR beta cDNA molecule by a template-switch 5' adaptor carrying 12 random nucleotides. Each sample yielded at least 2.5 million CDR3-containing paired-end reads. The Mint cDNA synthesis kit, primed by a TRBC-specific oligonucleotide, was used to synthesize first-strand cDNA from all RNA. All cDNA was treated with uracil-DNA glycosylase and then went through a first 18-cycle PCR with the universal primers M1SS and BC2_uni_R. Concerning the study's data processing: For normalization, 1 million high-quality reads were randomly selected from each sample, with every read carrying a distinct molecular identifier. Reads sharing molecular identifiers were discarded rather than binned into consensus sequences. MiTCR, with a Q25 quality threshold and the strictest error-elimination algorithm, was used for CDR3 identification, clonotype clustering and error correction. A nonparametric unseen species model with Euler transformation was used to estimate lower-bound total TCR beta diversity. TCRdb itself trimmed the public reads at Q25 with fastp, ran MiXCR and retained productive beta chains. Rows with one shared CDR3 protein collapse into an entry with the most common genes and DNA. The V and J calls were determined by TCRdb, not by the authors. This sample gives some 1,800,000 distinct CDR3 sequences in total; 35% to 50% of them show up just once. The ten largest clones take up 20% to 25% of the sample.

Donors were a few dozen systemically healthy Caucasian individuals from Russia aged roughly 6 to 95 years. Each donor gave ten milliliters of peripheral blood, collected into EDTA-treated Vacutainer tubes. PBMCs were isolated by Ficoll-Paque density-gradient centrifugation, with at least 6 million obtained per sample. Trizol reagent was used to extract total RNA from the PBMCs, yielding at least 5.5 micrograms per sample. The percentages of naive CD45RAhigh/CD27high T cells were determined by flow cytometry on a PBMC aliquot from every donor. The clonotype was recovered from a human donor in good health. Sequenced input: blood.

The CDR3 protein sequence reads: CASSQDKHNSYEQYF. The sequenced DNA: TGCGCCAGCAGCCAAGATAAGCACAATTCCTACGAGCAGTACTTC. Recombination linked TRBV4-3 to TRBJ2-7; the D gene cannot be named for sure. The CDR3 has 15 amino acids, counting the end cysteine and phenylalanine. The retained sequence is limited to the CDR3, 45 bases, with the frame set at the first base. Looking up the germline V gene yields CDR1 LGHNA and CDR2 YSLEER. V is cut by 0 bases and J by 1 base, and the space between the germline ends is 10 bases.